The following is a T cell receptor beta chain sequence with its context. Its antigen is undetermined. The source of the sample is a study of monozygotic twins with inflammatory bowel disease. Nested PCRs of approximately 16 and 10 cycles, two in total, were run on TCRalpha and TCRbeta cDNA. TCRdb reanalyzed the 5' RACE reads, giving one entry per CDR3 protein sequence and no DNA. This repertoire comprises 300,000 to 400,000 distinct CDR3 sequences; its ten largest clones make up approximately 2%. Whole blood that had not undergone T cell sorting provided the isolated total RNA. Study findings and constraints: Heterogeneous immunosuppressive treatment regimens may have introduced variability into patient repertoires. Results did not support any single strong IBD-associated signal or clonotype.

Sequencing was done on a sample of blood. The TCR originated in a human donor with ulcerative colitis or Crohn's disease, or a healthy co-twin of an affected twin (not recorded which).

CDR3 region: CASSAGTIYGYTF. This chain connects TRBV7-2 to TRBJ1-2; TCRdb calls TRBD1, which cannot be checked without DNA. Germline values: CDR1 SGHTA, CDR2 FQGNSA. The CDR3 extends over 13 amino acids.